This T cell receptor (beta chain) emerged from a study of T cell responses to AZD1222 COVID-19 vaccine. Study-level findings and limits: Increases in Spike-specific TCR breadth and depth were seen after two AZD1222 doses. The study reported that nearly half of spike-specific TCRs target unmutated variant regions. Females made up more of the donors, who were largely white British, and clonal diversity may have come out too low. Across spike, vaccine-associated CD4 TCRs were found, dominant at 160-218 and 743-854.

This clone was seen a handful of times. What it recognizes is unknown. The V end was cut by 0 bases, the J end by 1 base, with 4 bases between. Looked up from germline, CDR1 is SEHNR and CDR2 is FQNEAQ (reference sequence). The CDR3 is 13 amino acids. TCRdb keeps only in-frame clones here, not all; method: immunoSEQ multiplex PCR. The sample lists roughly 120,000 clones, roughly 87% seen once, with roughly 10% in the top ten. The chain is built from TRBV7-9 and TRBJ2-7; D is ambiguous. The clonotype comes from an adult in good health. The sample consisted of peripheral blood, taken on day 0 of AZD1222 vaccination. The chain's CDR3 is CASSLAQSYEQYF. DNA for the CDR3: TGTGCCAGCAGCTTAGCGCAATCCTACGAGCAGTACTTC.